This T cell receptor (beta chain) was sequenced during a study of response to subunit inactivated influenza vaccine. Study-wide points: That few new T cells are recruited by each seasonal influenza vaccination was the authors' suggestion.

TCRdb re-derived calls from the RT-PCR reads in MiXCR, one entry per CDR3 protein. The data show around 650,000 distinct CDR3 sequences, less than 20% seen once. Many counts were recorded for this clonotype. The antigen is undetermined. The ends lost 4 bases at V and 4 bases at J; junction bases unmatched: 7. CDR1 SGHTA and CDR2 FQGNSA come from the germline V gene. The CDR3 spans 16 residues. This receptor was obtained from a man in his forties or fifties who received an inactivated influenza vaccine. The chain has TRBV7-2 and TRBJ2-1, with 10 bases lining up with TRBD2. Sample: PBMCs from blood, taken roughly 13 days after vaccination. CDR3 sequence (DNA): TGTGCCAGCAGCTCCCCCGGGACTAGCGCATACAATGAGCAGTTCTTC. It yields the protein CASSSPGTSAYNEQFF.